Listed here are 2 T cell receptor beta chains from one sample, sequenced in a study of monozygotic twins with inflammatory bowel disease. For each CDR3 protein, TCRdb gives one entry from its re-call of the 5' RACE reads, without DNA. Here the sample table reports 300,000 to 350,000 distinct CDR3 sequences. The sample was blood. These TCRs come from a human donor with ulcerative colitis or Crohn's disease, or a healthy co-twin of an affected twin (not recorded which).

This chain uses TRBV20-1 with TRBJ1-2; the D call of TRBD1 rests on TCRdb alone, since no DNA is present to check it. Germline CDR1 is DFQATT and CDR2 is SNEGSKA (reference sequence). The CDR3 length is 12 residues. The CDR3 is CSASGGVGGYTF.

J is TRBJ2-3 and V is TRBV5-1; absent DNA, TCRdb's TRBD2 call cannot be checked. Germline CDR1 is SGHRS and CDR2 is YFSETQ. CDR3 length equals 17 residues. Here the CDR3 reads CASSLEGLAGPGGTQYF.